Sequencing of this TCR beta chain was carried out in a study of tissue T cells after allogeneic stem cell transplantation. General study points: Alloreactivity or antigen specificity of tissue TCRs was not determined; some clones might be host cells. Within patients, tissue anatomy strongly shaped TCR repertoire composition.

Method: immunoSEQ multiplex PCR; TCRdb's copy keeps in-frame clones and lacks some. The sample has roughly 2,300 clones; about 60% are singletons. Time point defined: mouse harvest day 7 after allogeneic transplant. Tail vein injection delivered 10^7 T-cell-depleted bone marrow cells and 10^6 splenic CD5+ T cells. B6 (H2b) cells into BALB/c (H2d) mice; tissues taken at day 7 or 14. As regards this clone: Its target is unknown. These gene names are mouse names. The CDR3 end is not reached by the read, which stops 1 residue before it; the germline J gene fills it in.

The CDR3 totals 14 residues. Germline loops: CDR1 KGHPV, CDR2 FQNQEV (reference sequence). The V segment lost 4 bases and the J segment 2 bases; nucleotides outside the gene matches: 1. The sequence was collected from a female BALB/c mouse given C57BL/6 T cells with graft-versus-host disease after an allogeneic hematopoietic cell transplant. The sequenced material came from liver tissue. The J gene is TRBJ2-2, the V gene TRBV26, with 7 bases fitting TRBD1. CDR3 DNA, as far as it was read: TGTGCCAGCAGTCGGGGACAGAACACCGGGCAGCTCTAC. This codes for CASSRGQNTGQLY. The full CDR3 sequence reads CASSRGQNTGQLYF. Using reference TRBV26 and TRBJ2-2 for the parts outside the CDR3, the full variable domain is NSKVIQTPRYLVKGQGQKAKMRCIPEKGHPVVFWYQQNKNNEFKFLINFQNQEVLQQIDMTEKRFSAECPSNSPCSLEIQSSEAGDSALYLCASSRGQNTGQLYFGEGSKLTVL.